This T cell receptor beta chain comes out of a study of blood T cell repertoires in COVID-19. The repertoire was sequenced with immunoSEQ multiplex PCR; TCRdb's copy has only in-frame clones and lacks some. The sample shows around 220,000 clones, 90% of them seen only once. V shed 4 bases and J shed 2 bases, with 12 bases lying between them. This CDR3 is 15 amino acids long. CDR1 is SGHRS, CDR2 YFSETQ, per germline. In terms of age and location, participants ranged from about 18 to 90 years and lived in about two dozen US areas. The sequencing sample was made of PBMCs or T cells enriched from blood (not recorded which). The V and J genes are TRBV5-1 and TRBJ1-4, with D possibly TRBD1 on 5 matching bases. The receptor was derived from a man aged 25 to 45 who had been exposed to COVID-19. CDR3 coding DNA: TGCGCCAGCAGCCCGGGGGGGTCTACTAATGAAAAACTGTTTTTT. Translating it yields CASSPGGSTNEKLFF. Drawing the rest from reference TRBV5-1 and TRBJ1-4, the complete variable domain is KAGVTQTPRYLIKTRGQQVTLSCSPISGHRSVSWYQQTPGQGLQFLFEYFSETQRNKGNFPGRFSGRQFSNSRSEMNVSTLELGDSALYLCASSPGGSTNEKLFFGSGTQLSVL.